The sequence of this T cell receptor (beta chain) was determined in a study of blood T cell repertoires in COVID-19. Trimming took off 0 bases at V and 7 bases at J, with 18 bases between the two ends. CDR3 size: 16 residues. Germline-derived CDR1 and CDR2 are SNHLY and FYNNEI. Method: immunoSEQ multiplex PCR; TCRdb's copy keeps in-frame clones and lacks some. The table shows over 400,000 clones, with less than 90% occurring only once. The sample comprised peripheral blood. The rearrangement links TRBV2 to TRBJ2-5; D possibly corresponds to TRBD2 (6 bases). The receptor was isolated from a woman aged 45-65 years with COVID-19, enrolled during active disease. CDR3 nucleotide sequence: TGTGCCAGCAGTGAAGCTCCCCTTCCGATCGGGGGGACCCAGTACTTC. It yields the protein CASSEAPLPIGGTQYF.